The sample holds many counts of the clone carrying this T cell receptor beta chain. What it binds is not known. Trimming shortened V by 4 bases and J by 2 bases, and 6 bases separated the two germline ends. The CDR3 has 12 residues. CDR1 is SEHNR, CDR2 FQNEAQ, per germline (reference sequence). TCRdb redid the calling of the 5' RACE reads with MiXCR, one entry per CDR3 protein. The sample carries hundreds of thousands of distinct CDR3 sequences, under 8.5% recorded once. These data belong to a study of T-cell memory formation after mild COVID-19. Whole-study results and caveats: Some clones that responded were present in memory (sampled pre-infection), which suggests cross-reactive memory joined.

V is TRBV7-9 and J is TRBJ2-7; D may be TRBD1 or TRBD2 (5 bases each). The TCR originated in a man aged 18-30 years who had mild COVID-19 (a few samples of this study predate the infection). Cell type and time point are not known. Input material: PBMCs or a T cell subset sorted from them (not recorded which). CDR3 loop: CASSSGPYEQYF. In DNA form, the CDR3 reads TGTGCCAGCAGCTCGGGGCCCTACGAGCAGTACTTC.